This TCR beta chain was sequenced for a study of blood T cell repertoires in COVID-19. Overall study context: Acute and convalescent COVID-19 samples came from the United States, Italy and Spain.

Grouping used clinical history reported by participants in a survey and questionnaire. TCRdb's table, derived via immunoSEQ multiplex PCR, lists solely in-frame clones and lacks some. The sample lists approximately 200,000 clones, about nine tenths occurring once. This clone was seen just once. The ends lost 6 bases at V and 5 bases at J; junction bases unmatched: 2. Germline lookup yields CDR1 MNHEY and CDR2 SVGEGT. The CDR3 runs to 14 residues. Sequencing was performed on PBMCs or T cells enriched from blood (not recorded which). The chain is built from TRBV6-2 or TRBV6-3 and TRBJ1-6, with 9 nucleotides matching TRBD1. The source is a woman aged 25 to 45 who had recovered from COVID-19. Written as DNA, the CDR3 is TGTGCCAGCAGCCGACAGGGGGATAATTCACCCCTCCACTTT. Amino acid sequence: CASSRQGDNSPLHF.